This T cell receptor (beta chain) was captured in a study of blood T cell repertoires in COVID-19. Study overall: Specimens from acute and convalescent COVID-19 originated in the United States, Italy and Spain. The cDNA or gDNA used as material had been derived from T cells, B-cell-depleted T cells, or PBMCs.

This clone was seen more than once but under ten times. Germline CDR1 MNHEY, CDR2 SVGAGI. After removal of 10 bases from V and 4 bases from J, the junction contained 13 bases not matched to a gene. The CDR3 totals 15 residues. TCRdb's copy holds only in-frame clones and misses some; the assay was immunoSEQ multiplex PCR. The table records 130,000 or so clones, 65% to 85% of them present only once. Sequences were obtained from peripheral blood. This clonotype originated in a woman older than 75 with acute or convalescent COVID-19. The chain joins TRBV6-5 to TRBJ2-3; TRBD2 aligns across 8 bases. The CDR3 protein is CAIQTRGGLPDTQYF. CDR3 nucleotide sequence: TGTGCCATCCAGACCCGGGGGGGCTTGCCAGATACGCAGTATTTT.